Listed below are T cell receptor beta chains from one sample, sequenced in a study of OX40 agonist ivuxolimab in advanced cancers. Generated by immunoSEQ multiplex PCR, the TCRdb table keeps only in-frame clones and is missing some. This repertoire shows tens of thousands of clones, roughly four fifths found once; its top ten account for approximately 11%. Sequencing used CD4+ or CD8+ T cells sorted from blood, obtained in a trial of the OX40 agonist ivuxolimab. These TCRs come from an adult with an advanced solid tumor such as melanoma, head and neck, liver or kidney cancer. CDR3s include the opening cysteine and the closing phenylalanine or tryptophan. The D gene is left open where the match is weak. The size entry is marked missing in some rows and otherwise reads once, few, many or a size class.

>TRBV10-3|TRBD1|TRBJ1-1|.
TGTGCCATCAGTCGAAGAGATTTACAGGGGGCACCGAACACTGAAGCTTTCTTT
CAISRRDLQGAPNTEAFF
>TRBV30|TRBD1|TRBJ1-1|few
TGTGCCTGGAGTACCCAGGGGGGCACTGAAGCTTTCTTT
CAWSTQGGTEAFF
>TRBV2|.|TRBJ1-2|.
TGTGCCAGCAGGGGGCTCTATGGCTACACCTTC
CASRGLYGYTF
>TRBV6-6|.|TRBJ2-2|.
TGTGCCAGCAGTTATACCCTCGGGGAGCTGTTTTTT
CASSYTLGELFF
>TRBV28|.|TRBJ1-4|.
TGTGCCAGCAGTTTACCTCCCTCGGGGGAAAAACTGTTTTTT
CASSLPPSGEKLFF
>TRBV7-3|TRBD1|TRBJ2-7|.
TGTGCCAGCAGCACCCAAACCGGGACAGCCTCCTACGAGCAGTACTTC
CASSTQTGTASYEQYF
>TRBV5-1|TRBD1|TRBJ1-4|once
TGCGCCAGCAGCTTGGAGGGGACAGGGGAATGGGAAAAACTGTTTTTT
CASSLEGTGEWEKLFF
>TRBV5-1|.|TRBJ2-5|.
TGCGCCAGCAGCTTGGAAGGGATCAGGGAGACCCAGTACTTC
CASSLEGIRETQYF
>TRBV4-3|.|TRBJ1-1|.
TGCGCCAGCACCCAACTTCGCACGGGCACTGAAGCTTTCTTT
CASTQLRTGTEAFF
>TRBV28|TRBD1|TRBJ1-1|.
TGTGCCAGCAGTTTATCAGGGGGAAAAAAAGCTTTCTTT
CASSLSGGKKAFF
>TRBV7-2|.|TRBJ1-2|few
TGTGCCAGCAGCCTCCGGACTAACGTGGGCTACACCTTC
CASSLRTNVGYTF
>TRBV4-1|.|TRBJ1-1|many
TGCGCCAGCAGCCAAATCCTAACACTTTCGAACACTGAAGCTTTCTTT
CASSQILTLSNTEAFF
>TRBV10-3|TRBD2|TRBJ2-3|.
TGTGCCATCAGTGGGACTAGCGGGAGCACAGATACGCAGTATTTT
CAISGTSGSTDTQYF
>TRBV5-4|.|TRBJ1-2|.
TGTGCCAGCAGCTTGGAGGCCTGGAGGGGATTTGAACATGGCTACACCTTC
CASSLEAWRGFEHGYTF
>TRBV25-1|.|TRBJ2-3|.
TGTGCCAGCAGTGCGAACTCACCCCATACGCAGTATTTT
CASSANSPHTQYF
>TRBV2|.|TRBJ1-1|.
TGTGCCAGCAGTGAATTGCGGGGGACTGAAGCTTTCTTT
CASSELRGTEAFF
>TRBV2|.|TRBJ1-1|.
TGTGCCAGCAGCCCCACGGAGGAAACTGAAGCTTTCTTT
CASSPTEETEAFF
>TRBV5-4|TRBD1|TRBJ2-7|.
TGTGCCAGCAGCCCGGACAGGTCCTTCGGGGAGCAGTACTTC
CASSPDRSFGEQYF
>TRBV5-1|TRBD1|TRBJ1-5|.
TGCGCCAGCAGCTTGATATCCGACAGGGGGCGAAATCAGCCCCAGCATTTT
CASSLISDRGRNQPQHF
>TRBV6-5|.|TRBJ2-3|once
TGTGCCAGGAAATCGGACCGTAGCACAGATACGCAGTATTTT
CARKSDRSTDTQYF
>TRBV28|TRBD1|TRBJ1-2|.
TGTGCCAGCAGTTCCTGGGGGGAGGGGGCGAGCGGCTACACCTTC
CASSSWGEGASGYTF
>TRBV4-1|.|TRBJ2-2|.
TGCGCCAGCAGCCCGTCATACACCGGGGAGCTGTTTTTT
CASSPSYTGELFF
>TRBV4-1|TRBD1|TRBJ2-2|.
TGCGCCAGCAGCCAACCGGGACAGGGGACCGGGGAGCTGTTTTTT
CASSQPGQGTGELFF
>TRBV30|.|TRBJ2-1|.
TGTGCCTGGAGTGGCGGCTCTCGTGGGCCGGTCTTC
CAWSGGSRGPVF
>TRBV5-4|TRBD1|TRBJ2-3|.
TGTGCCAGCAGCTCCAGGGGGAGCACAGATACGCAGTATTTT
CASSSRGSTDTQYF
>TRBV18|.|TRBJ2-7|.
TGTGCCAGCTCCACCGGCGGGGCAGAGCAGTACTTC
CASSTGGAEQYF
>TRBV5-4|.|TRBJ2-1|.
TGTGCCAGCAGCTTGGATGCCTACAATGAGCAGTTCTTC
CASSLDAYNEQFF
>TRBV5-1|.|TRBJ2-3|.
TGCGCCAGCAGCTATTCTCCATCTGTCGCAGATACGCAGTATTTT
CASSYSPSVADTQYF
>TRBV29-1|.|TRBJ1-6|.
TGCAGCGTGATGACGGAATATAATTCACCCCTCCACTTT
CSVMTEYNSPLHF
>TRBV10-1|.|TRBJ2-3|.
TGCGCCAGCAGTGATGGGACTTTAGATACGCAGTATTTT
CASSDGTLDTQYF
>TRBV28|.|TRBJ1-2|.
TGTGCCACCCCTGCCAGTAACTATGGCTACACCTTC
CATPASNYGYTF
>TRBV10-3|TRBD2|TRBJ2-7|.
TGTGCCAGCAAACTAGCGGGAGGGGTCTACGAGCAGTACTTC
CASKLAGGVYEQYF
>TRBV7-7|.|TRBJ1-2|.
TGTGCCAGCAGTCCATTCGTTCGTGGCTACACCTTC
CASSPFVRGYTF
>TRBV5-1|.|TRBJ1-2|.
TGCGCCAGCAGCTTACAGGAGCTCGATGGCTACACCTTC
CASSLQELDGYTF
>TRBV7-2|.|TRBJ1-1|many
TGTGCCAGCAGCTCCGGTCGGGGCAGAACTGAAGCTTTCTTT
CASSSGRGRTEAFF
>TRBV2|.|TRBJ1-1|.
TGTGCCAGCAGTCTTCAGCTCATTAACACTGAAGCTTTCTTT
CASSLQLINTEAFF
>TRBV4-2|.|TRBJ1-2|once
TGTGCCAGCAGCCCCACGACAGTCCTCTCGCCATATGGCTACACCTTC
CASSPTTVLSPYGYTF
>TRBV4-2|TRBD2|TRBJ2-1|.
TGTGCCAGCAGCCAAGAGACTTCTCTCCTAGCGGGATACGAGCAGTTCTTC
CASSQETSLLAGYEQFF
>TRBV29-1|TRBD1|TRBJ2-1|.
TGCAGCGTTGAATGGACAGGGGCATACAATGAGCAGTTCTTC
CSVEWTGAYNEQFF
>TRBV7-7|.|TRBJ2-3|.
TGTGCCAGCAGCCAAGGGGGACTTGGCACAGATACGCAGTATTTT
CASSQGGLGTDTQYF
>TRBV5-6|TRBD1|TRBJ1-3|.
TGTGCCAGCAGCTACCGGGACAGGGGTTACACTGGAAACACCATATATTTT
CASSYRDRGYTGNTIYF
>TRBV2|.|TRBJ1-2|.
TGTGCCAGCAGTGTGGATAAGGGCTACACCTTC
CASSVDKGYTF
>TRBV4-2|TRBD2|TRBJ2-7|.
TGTGCCAGCAGCCAAGAAGGGACTAGCGGCCTCTACGAGCAGTACTTC
CASSQEGTSGLYEQYF
>TRBV29-1|.|TRBJ2-3|.
TGCAGCGCCGGGAGCGATACGCAGTATTTT
CSAGSDTQYF
>TRBV27|TRBD1|TRBJ2-7|once
TGTGCCAGCAGGGCCGGGACAGGGGTTTTTAACGAGCAGTACTTC
CASRAGTGVFNEQYF
>TRBV6-6|TRBD1|TRBJ2-7|.
TGTGCCAGCAGCTCGACAGGGGGCGGAACCTACGAGCAGTACTTC
CASSSTGGGTYEQYF
>TRBV9|TRBD2|TRBJ2-1|.
TGTGCCAGCAGCCTCGGGACTAACTATGAGCAGTTCTTC
CASSLGTNYEQFF
>TRBV7-2|.|TRBJ1-1|.
TGTGCCAGCACCCTCGCCCTGGGGACTGAAGCTTTCTTT
CASTLALGTEAFF
>TRBV30|.|TRBJ2-6|.
TGTGCCTGGGGGACTGGGGCCAACGTCCTGACTTTC
CAWGTGANVLTF
>TRBV4-1|.|TRBJ2-7|few
TGCGCCAGCAGCCAAGCGGAGTCCTCCTACGAGCAGTACTTC
CASSQAESSYEQYF
>TRBV19|TRBD2|TRBJ2-1|.
TGTGCCAGTAGTATAGGCCAACTTACAGCGGGGGTAATATCCAATGAGCAGTTCTTC
CASSIGQLTAGVISNEQFF
>TRBV4-1|TRBD2|TRBJ2-1|.
TGCGCCAGCAGCCCCCCCTTAGGGACTAGCTTTGTTCATCGCTCCTACAATGAGCAGTTCTTC
CASSPPLGTSFVHRSYNEQFF
>TRBV2|TRBD2|TRBJ2-3|.
TGTGCCAGCAGTAAGCTCCCGGGACTAGCACGGGATACGCAGTATTTT
CASSKLPGLARDTQYF
>TRBV5-1|.|TRBJ1-2|few
TGCGCCAGCGCCTACTCTGGGGTACTTTCTGACTACACCTTC
CASAYSGVLSDYTF
>TRBV5-4|.|TRBJ2-5|.
TGTGCCAGCAGCCGACAGTGGGCGGTGGAGACCCAGTACTTC
CASSRQWAVETQYF
>TRBV6-6|.|TRBJ2-7|few
TGTGCCAGCAGCTTCCTCCCGGACTCGCCCTCCTACGAGCAGTACTTC
CASSFLPDSPSYEQYF
>TRBV12-5|.|TRBJ1-5|many
TGTGCTAGTGGTTTGGATGACAGGTCCCAGCATTTT
CASGLDDRSQHF
>TRBV28|TRBD2|TRBJ2-3|.
TGTGCCAGCAGTTTGACCTTAGCGGGAGTCCAAGATACGCAGTATTTT
CASSLTLAGVQDTQYF
>TRBV11-2|TRBD1|TRBJ2-5|.
TGTGCCAGCAGCTTAGATCTCGGGACAGGGCTACAAGAGACCCAGTACTTC
CASSLDLGTGLQETQYF
>TRBV18|TRBD1|TRBJ2-5|.
TGTGCCAGCTCAAAGAGACAGGGGTACCAAGAGACCCAGTACTTC
CASSKRQGYQETQYF